The subject of this entry is one TCR beta chain. Its target antigen remains unknown. Base qualities are missing; no much larger clone stands one base away. The donors were healthy, HIV-negative adults with no recently reported acute infections or vaccinations. Only Caucasian adults living in Nashville, Tennessee, USA were represented among the donors. For unsorted samples, 75 million to 100 million PBMCs were counted and genomic DNA was extracted with the QIAamp DNA Blood Mini kit. After blood collection by leukapheresis, PBMCs were isolated using Ficoll-Histopaque density gradient centrifugation and then cryopreserved in the vapor phase of liquid nitrogen. The V and J ends are trimmed by 2 bases and 2 bases, leaving 18 bases between them. From the germline V gene, CDR1 is SGHRS and CDR2 is YFSETQ. The CDR3 measures 17 amino acids from cysteine to phenylalanine. This entry keeps only the CDR3 DNA: 51 bases, framed from base 1.

Using the deep immunoSEQ assay, TCR CDR3 regions were amplified from genomic DNA by multiplex PCR. For each cell subset, the extracted genomic DNA was distributed evenly across all wells of several immunoSEQ 96-well plates, and each plate served as one replicate. For unsorted PBMC, around 300 ng of genomic DNA, equivalent to around 30,000 T cell genomes, went into each replicate PCR. Unsorted PBMC genomic DNA was sequenced across ten immunoSEQ deep assay plates. Purified libraries were measured with a Qubit 3.0 fluorometer, size-checked on a Bioanalyzer 2100, and measured again with the KAPA Library Quantification kit. A separate single-read 150-cycle Illumina NextSeq 550 flow cell was used to sequence each immunoSEQ 96-well plate. As for how the authors treated the data: Because the immunoSEQ output held only junctional sequences and lacked quality scores, the filtering could not match the filtering applied to full-length reads. To assign V/J genes and CDR3, sequences were annotated against IMGT germline references using PyIR, a Python wrapper for IgBLAST v1.9. Reads were removed for weak V/J assignments (E-value above 1e-6), missing CDR3, stop codons, out-of-frame junctions, or ambiguous translated residues. A V3J clonotype was defined by an identical inferred V gene, J gene, and CDR3 amino acid sequence. The percentage overlap between two repertoires was calculated by dividing the number of shared unique clonotypes by the size of the smaller repertoire. Three approaches were used to assess repertoire richness: RTK rarefaction, the Chao1 estimator, and Recon v2.1 estimates of unobserved clonotypes. Imported from immuneACCESS, the table was reduced by TCRdb to in-frame sequences with V and J called. These copies leave out some clones; in studies compared against another copy, an unresolved V gene accounts for under half, and the cause of the remainder is not known. V and J calls and clone size are those listed in that table; D and trimming were worked out from the DNA. Within this sample are about 560,000 clones, with around 76% of them counted one time only. The ten largest make up 12% of the sample.

The data were taken from a study of shared clonotypes between healthy human individuals (dated by TCRdb to 2020 to 2021). General notes on the study: Three men and two women, aged 18 to 49 years, made up the cohort. Different laboratories and diverse techniques were used to prepare libraries and sequence TCR repertoires, to increase sequencing depth and limit assay-specific biases. To estimate repertoire size and how much clonotype sharing occurs between individuals, the study deeply sequenced the blood TCR repertoires of five healthy adults. Each donor's leukapheresis produced roughly between about 0.85 and 10 billion PBMCs. Study-wide conclusions, independent of this receptor: The genetic and exposure-history diversity represented was limited by the small number of donors. Pairwise subsampling indicated that sequencing depth was expected to affect the degree of clonotype sharing among donors. Sampling was limited to blood, and TCR repertoires in tissue likely differ from TCR repertoires in blood.

Sequencing was performed on PBMCs. The sequence came from a woman in her thirties or forties in good health. Some clones in this sample may be carry-over from other donors' samples. Recombination linked TRBV5-1 to TRBJ2-3, with the D gene too uncertain to name. The CDR3: CASSLKVSAGPTDTQYF. At the DNA level, the sequence is TGCGCCAGCAGCTTAAAGGTTTCGGCAGGACCCACAGATACGCAGTATTTT.